This TCR beta chain was identified during a study of OX40 agonist ivuxolimab in advanced cancers. CDR3 size: 16 residues. Germline-derived CDR1 and CDR2 are KGHSH and LQKENI. The V end was cut by 2 bases, the J end by 6 bases, with 19 bases between. Assay: immunoSEQ multiplex PCR; the TCRdb copy retains only in-frame clones and omits some. Among tens of thousands of clones, approximately 84% were seen once, and the ten largest hold 4% to 4.5%. This clone has just a few counts. The rearrangement joins TRBV18 to TRBJ1-2; D perhaps matches TRBD1 (6 bases). The sequence derives from an adult with an advanced solid tumor such as melanoma, head and neck, liver or kidney cancer. Sequences were derived from CD4+ or CD8+ T cells sorted from blood, sampled in a trial of the OX40 agonist ivuxolimab. The chain's CDR3 is CASSPRMEHREHGYTF. The DNA of the CDR3 is TGTGCCAGCTCACCAAGAATGGAACACAGGGAGCATGGCTACACCTTC.